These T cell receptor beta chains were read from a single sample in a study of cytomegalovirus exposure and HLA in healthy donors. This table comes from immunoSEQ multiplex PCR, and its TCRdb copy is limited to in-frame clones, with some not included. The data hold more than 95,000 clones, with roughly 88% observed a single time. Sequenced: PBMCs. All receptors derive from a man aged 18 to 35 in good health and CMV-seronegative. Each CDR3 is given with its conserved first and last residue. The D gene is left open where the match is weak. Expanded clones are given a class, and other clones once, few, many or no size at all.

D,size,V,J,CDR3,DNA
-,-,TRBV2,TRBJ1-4,CASSESSAGNEKLFF,TGTGCCAGCAGTGAAAGTTCCGCGGGGAATGAAAAACTGTTTTTT
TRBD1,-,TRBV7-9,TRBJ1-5,CASSPGTGNNQPQHF,TGTGCCAGCAGCCCGGGGACAGGGAACAATCAGCCCCAGCATTTT
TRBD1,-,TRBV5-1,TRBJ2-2,CASSFDRAGTGELFF,TGCGCCAGCAGCTTTGACAGGGCCGGCACCGGGGAGCTGTTTTTT
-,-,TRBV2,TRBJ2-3,CASRDPGADTQYF,TGTGCCAGCAGGGACCCCGGGGCAGATACGCAGTATTTT
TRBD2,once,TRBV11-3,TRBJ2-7,CASSLVSSGRAPHEQYF,TGTGCCAGCAGCTTAGTGTCTAGCGGGAGGGCCCCCCACGAGCAGTACTTC
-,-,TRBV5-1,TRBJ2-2,CASSSGHTTGELFF,TGCGCCAGCAGCTCGGGACACACCACCGGGGAGCTGTTTTTT
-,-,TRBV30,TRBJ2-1,CACLGGFNEQFF,TGTGCCTGCCTGGGGGGATTCAATGAGCAGTTCTTC
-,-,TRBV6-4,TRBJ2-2,CASSESFRGTGELFF,TGTGCCAGCAGTGAATCCTTCCGCGGCACCGGGGAGCTGTTTTTT
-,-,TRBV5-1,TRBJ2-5,CAKTDPRGPSETQYF,TGCGCCAAGACGGATCCTCGTGGGCCCTCGGAGACCCAGTACTTC
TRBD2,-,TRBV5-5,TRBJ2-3,CASSTLAGARTDTQYF,TGTGCCAGCAGCACCCTAGCGGGGGCCCGCACAGATACGCAGTATTTT
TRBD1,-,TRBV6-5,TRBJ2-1,CASSSSGQRHNEQFF,TGTGCCAGCAGCTCTTCGGGACAGAGACACAATGAGCAGTTCTTC
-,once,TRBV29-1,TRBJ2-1,CSVEMGQGGHNEQFF,TGCAGCGTTGAAATGGGGCAGGGGGGCCACAATGAGCAGTTCTTC
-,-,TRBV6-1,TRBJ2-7,CASSEAQGGSYEQYF,TGTGCCAGCAGTGAAGCGCAGGGGGGAAGCTACGAGCAGTACTTC
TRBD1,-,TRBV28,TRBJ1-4,CASSYPPGQGNEKLFF,TGTGCCAGCAGTTACCCTCCGGGACAGGGAAATGAAAAACTGTTTTTT
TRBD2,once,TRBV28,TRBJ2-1,CASSKGSGSLNEQFF,TGTGCCAGCAGTAAAGGTAGCGGGAGTCTGAATGAGCAGTTCTTC
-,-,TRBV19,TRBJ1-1,CASSAQVNTEAFF,TGTGCCAGTAGTGCACAGGTGAACACTGAAGCTTTCTTT
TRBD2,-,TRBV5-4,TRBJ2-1,CASKLAGGNNEQFF,TGTGCCAGCAAACTAGCGGGAGGAAACAATGAGCAGTTCTTC
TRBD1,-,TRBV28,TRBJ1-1,CASRDRGWTEAFF,TGTGCCAGCAGGGACAGGGGATGGACTGAAGCTTTCTTT
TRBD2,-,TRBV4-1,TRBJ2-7,CASSQKFPGLAGATEQYF,TGCGCCAGCAGCCAAAAGTTCCCCGGACTAGCGGGAGCTACCGAGCAGTACTTC
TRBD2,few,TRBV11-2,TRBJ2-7,CASSLDREGTYEQYF,TGTGCCAGCAGCTTAGATCGGGAGGGAACCTACGAGCAGTACTTC
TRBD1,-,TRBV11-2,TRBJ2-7,CASSPEGQEWSYEQYF,TGTGCCAGCAGCCCCGAGGGACAGGAATGGTCCTACGAGCAGTACTTC
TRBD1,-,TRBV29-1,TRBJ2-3,CSVDTGVGTQYF,TGCAGCGTTGACACAGGGGTTGGTACGCAGTATTTT
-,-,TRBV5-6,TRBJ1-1,CASSPVGRENTEAFF,TGTGCCAGCAGCCCAGTGGGCAGAGAGAACACTGAAGCTTTCTTT
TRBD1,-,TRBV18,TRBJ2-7,CASSPDRVASEQYF,TGTGCCAGCTCCCCGGACAGGGTGGCTTCCGAGCAGTACTTC
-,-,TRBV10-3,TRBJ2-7,CAITPEQITYEQYF,TGTGCCATCACCCCAGAACAGATTACCTACGAGCAGTACTTC
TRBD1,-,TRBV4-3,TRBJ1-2,CASSQEEGGAYYGYTF,TGCGCCAGCAGCCAAGAGGAAGGGGGCGCCTACTATGGCTACACCTTC
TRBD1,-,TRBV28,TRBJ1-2,CASSLFGTGLYGYTF,TGTGCCAGCAGTTTGTTCGGGACAGGCCTCTATGGCTACACCTTC
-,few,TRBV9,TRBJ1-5,CASSEDISNQPQHF,TGTGCCAGCAGCGAGGACATAAGCAATCAGCCCCAGCATTTT
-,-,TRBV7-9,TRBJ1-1,CASSLERVMAFF,TGTGCCAGCAGCTTAGAACGGGTAATGGCTTTCTTT
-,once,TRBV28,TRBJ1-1,CASSFLGHMNTEAFF,TGTGCCAGCAGTTTTCTGGGACATATGAACACTGAAGCTTTCTTT
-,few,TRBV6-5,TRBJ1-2,CASGTQGGSAYGYTF,TGTGCCAGCGGAACCCAAGGGGGTTCCGCCTATGGCTACACCTTC
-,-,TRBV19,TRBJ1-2,CASSDKSAGNYGYTF,TGTGCCAGTAGCGATAAGAGTGCGGGTAACTATGGCTACACCTTC
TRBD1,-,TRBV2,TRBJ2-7,CASLQGSYEQYF,TGTGCCAGCTTACAGGGGTCCTACGAGCAGTACTTC
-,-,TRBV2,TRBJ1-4,CASRAQGTGKEKLFF,TGTGCCAGCAGAGCGCAGGGTACCGGAAAAGAAAAACTGTTTTTT
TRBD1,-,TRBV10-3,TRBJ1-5,CAISDGTGSTQPQHF,TGTGCCATCAGTGATGGGACAGGGAGCACTCAGCCCCAGCATTTT
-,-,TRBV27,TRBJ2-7,CASRTTDSSYEQYF,TGTGCCAGCAGAACGACGGACAGCTCCTACGAGCAGTACTTC
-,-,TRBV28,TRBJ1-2,CASSQYQDGYTF,TGTGCCAGCAGTCAGTATCAGGATGGCTACACCTTC
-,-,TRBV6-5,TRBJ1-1,CASSSQTEAFF,TGTGCCAGCAGTTCCCAGACTGAAGCTTTCTTT
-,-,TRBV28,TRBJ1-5,CASSFSGGQPQHF,TGTGCCAGCAGTTTCTCGGGCGGGCAGCCCCAGCATTTT
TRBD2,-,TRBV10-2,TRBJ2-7,CASSEVAGVYEQYF,TGCGCCAGCAGTGAGGTAGCGGGAGTCTACGAGCAGTACTTC
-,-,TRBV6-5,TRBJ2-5,CASSYSIGNQYF,TGTGCCAGCAGTTACTCGATCGGGAACCAGTACTTC
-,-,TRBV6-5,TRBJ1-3,CASSPDRMFGNTIYF,TGTGCCAGCAGTCCCGACAGGATGTTTGGAAACACCATATATTTT
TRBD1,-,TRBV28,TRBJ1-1,CASRLQGELMNTEAFF,TGTGCCAGCAGGCTTCAGGGGGAACTAATGAACACTGAAGCTTTCTTT
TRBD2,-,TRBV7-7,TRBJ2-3,CASSQGLAGEKADTQYF,TGTGCCAGCAGCCAAGGACTAGCGGGGGAGAAAGCAGATACGCAGTATTTT
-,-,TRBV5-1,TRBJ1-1,CASSLDGRNTEAFF,TGCGCCAGCAGCTTGGATGGCAGAAACACTGAAGCTTTCTTT
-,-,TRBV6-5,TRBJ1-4,CATGPRRNEKLFF,TGTGCCACCGGTCCCCGTCGTAATGAAAAACTGTTTTTT
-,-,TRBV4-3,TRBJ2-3,CASSQGDWGTDTQYF,TGCGCCAGCAGCCAAGGGGACTGGGGCACAGATACGCAGTATTTT